These T cell receptor beta chains were read from a single sample in a study of shared T cell receptors in the human thymus. Method: immunoSEQ multiplex PCR; TCRdb's copy keeps in-frame clones and lacks some. The sample has some 720,000 clones, roughly 90% seen once. Separately, the same data were catalogued under a study of human thymus T cells.

Sequencing was carried out using thymocytes. The receptors originated from a boy in the first two years of life with a congenital heart defect. The CDR3 runs from the conserved cysteine through the conserved F or W. The order of the fields is CDR3 protein, CDR3 DNA, D gene, J gene, clone size, CDR3 length, V gene. A D gene is named only where the DNA matches it firmly. Size is stated for part of the rows, as once, few or many counts, or as a class when the clone is expanded.

cdr3_aa: CASSLSRGRMNTEAFF
cdr3_nt: TGTGCCAGCAGTTTATCGAGGGGGCGGATGAACACTGAAGCTTTCTTT
d_call: TRBD1
j_call: TRBJ1-1
clone_size: .
cdr3_length: 16
v_call: TRBV27

cdr3_aa: CASSSGTSGREQYF
cdr3_nt: TGTGCCAGCAGCTCGGGGACTAGCGGGAGAGAGCAGTACTTC
d_call: TRBD2
j_call: TRBJ2-7
clone_size: .
cdr3_length: 14
v_call: TRBV7-2

cdr3_aa: CASSKGNLHPYEVYF
cdr3_nt: TGTGCCAGCAGCAAGGGGAATCTTCACCCCTACGAGGTGTACTTC
d_call: .
j_call: TRBJ2-7
clone_size: .
cdr3_length: 15
v_call: TRBV11-2

cdr3_aa: CATRTGFNGYTF
cdr3_nt: TGTGCCACTAGGACAGGGTTCAATGGCTACACCTTC
d_call: TRBD1
j_call: TRBJ1-2
clone_size: .
cdr3_length: 12
v_call: TRBV6-1

cdr3_aa: CASSLIGHVLAFF
cdr3_nt: TGTGCCAGCAGCTTAATTGGGCATGTTTTAGCTTTCTTT
d_call: .
j_call: TRBJ1-1
clone_size: .
cdr3_length: 13
v_call: TRBV7-2

cdr3_aa: CASSVGPTKRIRYTF
cdr3_nt: TGTGCCAGCAGCGTAGGCCCTACTAAAAGGATTCGCTACACCTTC
d_call: .
j_call: TRBJ1-2
clone_size: .
cdr3_length: 15
v_call: TRBV9

cdr3_aa: CASSQEGGNNQPQHF
cdr3_nt: TGCGCCAGCAGCCAAGAAGGGGGAAACAATCAGCCCCAGCATTTT
d_call: .
j_call: TRBJ1-5
clone_size: .
cdr3_length: 15
v_call: TRBV4-1

cdr3_aa: CASSLGLAGAYGYTF
cdr3_nt: TGTGCCAGCAGTTTAGGCTTGGCAGGCGCCTATGGCTACACCTTC
d_call: .
j_call: TRBJ1-2
clone_size: .
cdr3_length: 15
v_call: TRBV28

cdr3_aa: CASSVAGGPKNEQFF
cdr3_nt: TGTGCCAGCAGTGTAGCGGGAGGGCCCAAGAATGAGCAGTTCTTC
d_call: TRBD2
j_call: TRBJ2-1
clone_size: .
cdr3_length: 15
v_call: TRBV28

cdr3_aa: CASSSGTLYEQYF
cdr3_nt: TGTGCCAGCAGTTCCGGGACACTCTACGAGCAGTACTTC
d_call: .
j_call: TRBJ2-7
clone_size: .
cdr3_length: 13
v_call: TRBV27

cdr3_aa: CASSRTGGWHGYTF
cdr3_nt: TGTGCCAGCAGCCGAACAGGGGGCTGGCATGGCTACACCTTC
d_call: TRBD1
j_call: TRBJ1-2
clone_size: .
cdr3_length: 14
v_call: TRBV7-9

cdr3_aa: CASSHRKTQYF
cdr3_nt: TGCGCCAGCAGCCACAGGAAGACCCAGTACTTC
d_call: .
j_call: TRBJ2-5
clone_size: .
cdr3_length: 11
v_call: TRBV5-1

cdr3_aa: CASSLGDRGLASVLTF
cdr3_nt: TGTGCCAGCAGCTTAGGGGACAGGGGGCTCGCCTCCGTCCTGACTTTC
d_call: TRBD1
j_call: TRBJ2-6
clone_size: .
cdr3_length: 16
v_call: TRBV11-2

cdr3_aa: CASSLRAPGTGELFF
cdr3_nt: TGTGCCAGCAGTTTGAGGGCGCCGGGCACCGGGGAGCTGTTTTTT
d_call: .
j_call: TRBJ2-2
clone_size: .
cdr3_length: 15
v_call: TRBV27

cdr3_aa: CASSERPGGRASNEQFF
cdr3_nt: TGCGCCAGCAGTGAGCGTCCCGGCGGGAGGGCCTCCAATGAGCAGTTCTTC
d_call: TRBD2
j_call: TRBJ2-1
clone_size: .
cdr3_length: 17
v_call: TRBV10-1

cdr3_aa: CASSRQGLGSGELFF
cdr3_nt: TGTGCCAGCAGCCGACAGGGTCTGGGGTCAGGGGAGCTGTTTTTT
d_call: TRBD1
j_call: TRBJ2-2
clone_size: .
cdr3_length: 15
v_call: TRBV27

cdr3_aa: CASSLEVREEGEQFF
cdr3_nt: TGTGCCAGCAGCTTAGAAGTGCGGGAGGAGGGTGAGCAGTTCTTC
d_call: TRBD2
j_call: TRBJ2-1
clone_size: .
cdr3_length: 15
v_call: TRBV7-2

cdr3_aa: CASSLTRSRNTIYF
cdr3_nt: TGTGCCAGCAGTTTAACGAGGTCGAGAAACACCATATATTTT
d_call: .
j_call: TRBJ1-3
clone_size: .
cdr3_length: 14
v_call: TRBV28

cdr3_aa: CASRGRDVLDTEAFF
cdr3_nt: TGTGCCAGCAGAGGGAGGGACGTCCTAGACACTGAAGCTTTCTTT
d_call: .
j_call: TRBJ1-1
clone_size: .
cdr3_length: 15
v_call: TRBV6-1

cdr3_aa: CASSFRGLTYNSPLHF
cdr3_nt: TGTGCCAGCAGCTTCAGGGGCCTAACCTATAATTCACCCCTCCACTTT
d_call: .
j_call: TRBJ1-6
clone_size: .
cdr3_length: 16
v_call: TRBV28

cdr3_aa: CASIDRGIAKNIQYF
cdr3_nt: TGTGCCAGCATCGACCGGGGTATAGCCAAAAACATTCAGTACTTC
d_call: .
j_call: TRBJ2-4
clone_size: .
cdr3_length: 15
v_call: TRBV28

cdr3_aa: CASSQERGEQFF
cdr3_nt: TGCGCCAGCAGCCAAGAGCGCGGTGAGCAGTTCTTC
d_call: .
j_call: TRBJ2-1
clone_size: .
cdr3_length: 12
v_call: TRBV4-1

cdr3_aa: CASSLNMGQPSNYGYTF
cdr3_nt: TGTGCCAGCAGCTTGAATATGGGCCAGCCCTCTAACTATGGCTACACCTTC
d_call: .
j_call: TRBJ1-2
clone_size: once
cdr3_length: 17
v_call: TRBV5-6

cdr3_aa: CASSQNPQGKTYNEQFF
cdr3_nt: TGCGCCAGCAGCCAAAACCCCCAGGGGAAAACCTACAATGAGCAGTTCTTC
d_call: .
j_call: TRBJ2-1
clone_size: .
cdr3_length: 17
v_call: TRBV4-1

cdr3_aa: CASSTGTWGEQYEQYF
cdr3_nt: TGTGCCAGCAGCACCGGGACTTGGGGGGAGCAGTACGAGCAGTACTTC
d_call: .
j_call: TRBJ2-7
clone_size: .
cdr3_length: 16
v_call: TRBV7-9

cdr3_aa: CASSRGLAGTDTQYF
cdr3_nt: TGTGCCAGCAGCCGAGGACTAGCAGGCACAGATACGCAGTATTTT
d_call: TRBD2
j_call: TRBJ2-3
clone_size: .
cdr3_length: 15
v_call: TRBV9

cdr3_aa: CASGSGRSYEQYF
cdr3_nt: TGCGCCAGCGGTAGCGGGCGCTCCTACGAGCAGTACTTC
d_call: TRBD2
j_call: TRBJ2-7
clone_size: .
cdr3_length: 13
v_call: TRBV5-1

cdr3_aa: CASSLVPSGKDEQFF
cdr3_nt: TGTGCCAGCAGCTTAGTCCCTAGCGGGAAGGATGAGCAGTTCTTC
d_call: TRBD2
j_call: TRBJ2-1
clone_size: .
cdr3_length: 15
v_call: TRBV5-5

cdr3_aa: CSVITISGSGADTQYF
cdr3_nt: TGCAGCGTGATTACAATTAGCGGGAGCGGGGCAGATACGCAGTATTTT
d_call: TRBD2
j_call: TRBJ2-3
clone_size: .
cdr3_length: 16
v_call: TRBV29-1

cdr3_aa: CASSSTDRAYQPQHF
cdr3_nt: TGTGCCAGCAGCTCAACCGACAGGGCCTATCAGCCCCAGCATTTT
d_call: TRBD1
j_call: TRBJ1-5
clone_size: .
cdr3_length: 15
v_call: TRBV27

cdr3_aa: CAWRPGRREKLFF
cdr3_nt: TGTGCCTGGAGACCAGGGCGCAGGGAAAAACTGTTTTTT
d_call: .
j_call: TRBJ1-4
clone_size: once
cdr3_length: 13
v_call: TRBV30

cdr3_aa: CASSSEDRGNRDTEAFF
cdr3_nt: TGTGCCAGCAGCTCAGAAGACAGGGGGAATCGGGACACTGAAGCTTTCTTT
d_call: TRBD1
j_call: TRBJ1-1
clone_size: .
cdr3_length: 17
v_call: TRBV11-3

cdr3_aa: CASSSRTALAKNIQYF
cdr3_nt: TGTGCCAGCAGCTCACGGACAGCCTTAGCCAAAAACATTCAGTACTTC
d_call: .
j_call: TRBJ2-4
clone_size: few
cdr3_length: 16
v_call: TRBV11-3

cdr3_aa: CASTPVPGADNEQFF
cdr3_nt: TGTGCCAGCACCCCGGTCCCGGGAGCGGACAATGAGCAGTTCTTC
d_call: .
j_call: TRBJ2-1
clone_size: .
cdr3_length: 15
v_call: TRBV27

cdr3_aa: CASSMTPNYGYTF
cdr3_nt: TGTGCCAGTAGTATGACTCCTAACTATGGCTACACCTTC
d_call: .
j_call: TRBJ1-2
clone_size: .
cdr3_length: 13
v_call: TRBV19

cdr3_aa: CASSSPPSMLREEKLFF
cdr3_nt: TGTGCCAGCAGTTCCCCTCCCAGCATGCTGAGGGAGGAAAAACTGTTTTTT
d_call: .
j_call: TRBJ1-4
clone_size: .
cdr3_length: 17
v_call: TRBV28

cdr3_aa: CASSRPLRGLYQETQYF
cdr3_nt: TGCGCCAGCAGCCGGCCCCTTCGCGGGCTGTACCAAGAGACCCAGTACTTC
d_call: .
j_call: TRBJ2-5
clone_size: .
cdr3_length: 17
v_call: TRBV5-1

cdr3_aa: CASSHLLDPEQFF
cdr3_nt: TGCGCCAGCAGCCACCTGCTAGACCCTGAGCAGTTCTTC
d_call: .
j_call: TRBJ2-1
clone_size: .
cdr3_length: 13
v_call: TRBV4-3

cdr3_aa: CASSADSSNQPQHF
cdr3_nt: TGTGCCAGCAGTGCGGACAGTAGCAATCAGCCCCAGCATTTT
d_call: .
j_call: TRBJ1-5
clone_size: .
cdr3_length: 14
v_call: TRBV25-1

cdr3_aa: CASSPLRF
cdr3_nt: TGTGCCAGCAGCCCGCTGCGGTTC
d_call: .
j_call: TRBJ2-7
clone_size: .
cdr3_length: 8
v_call: TRBV6-5

cdr3_aa: CASSPGLAGIPWGDEQFF
cdr3_nt: TGCGCCAGCAGCCCCGGACTAGCGGGAATACCTTGGGGGGATGAGCAGTTCTTC
d_call: TRBD2
j_call: TRBJ2-1
clone_size: .
cdr3_length: 18
v_call: TRBV4-1

cdr3_aa: CASGLGGNNEQFF
cdr3_nt: TGTGCTAGTGGTTTGGGCGGGAACAATGAGCAGTTCTTC
d_call: .
j_call: TRBJ2-1
clone_size: .
cdr3_length: 13
v_call: TRBV12-5

cdr3_aa: CASSLPTSASTDTQYF
cdr3_nt: TGTGCCAGCAGCCTCCCGACTAGCGCCAGCACAGATACGCAGTATTTT
d_call: TRBD2
j_call: TRBJ2-3
clone_size: .
cdr3_length: 16
v_call: TRBV7-9

cdr3_aa: CASSPFLAGVYEQYF
cdr3_nt: TGTGCCAGTAGCCCGTTCCTAGCGGGAGTCTACGAGCAGTACTTC
d_call: TRBD2
j_call: TRBJ2-7
clone_size: .
cdr3_length: 15
v_call: TRBV19

cdr3_aa: CASSQGGYTDTQYF
cdr3_nt: TGCGCCAGCAGCCAAGGAGGGTACACAGATACGCAGTATTTT
d_call: .
j_call: TRBJ2-3
clone_size: .
cdr3_length: 14
v_call: TRBV4-1

cdr3_aa: CASSSSGLAVGGYEQYF
cdr3_nt: TGTGCCAGCAGTTCCTCGGGACTAGCGGTAGGGGGCTACGAGCAGTACTTC
d_call: TRBD2
j_call: TRBJ2-7
clone_size: .
cdr3_length: 17
v_call: TRBV27

cdr3_aa: CASSQPRENASTDTQYF
cdr3_nt: TGCGCCAGCAGCCAACCCCGGGAGAACGCTAGCACAGATACGCAGTATTTT
d_call: .
j_call: TRBJ2-3
clone_size: .
cdr3_length: 17
v_call: TRBV4-1

cdr3_aa: CASSKGGYPYEQYF
cdr3_nt: TGTGCCAGCTCTAAGGGGGGGTACCCCTACGAGCAGTACTTC
d_call: .
j_call: TRBJ2-7
clone_size: .
cdr3_length: 14
v_call: TRBV18

cdr3_aa: CASSDGGGGRALNEQFF
cdr3_nt: TGTGCCAGCAGTGATGGAGGTGGCGGGAGGGCGTTGAATGAGCAGTTCTTC
d_call: TRBD2
j_call: TRBJ2-1
clone_size: .
cdr3_length: 17
v_call: TRBV2

cdr3_aa: CASRADREYETQYF
cdr3_nt: TGTGCCAGCAGGGCGGACAGGGAATACGAGACCCAGTACTTC
d_call: TRBD1
j_call: TRBJ2-5
clone_size: .
cdr3_length: 14
v_call: TRBV2